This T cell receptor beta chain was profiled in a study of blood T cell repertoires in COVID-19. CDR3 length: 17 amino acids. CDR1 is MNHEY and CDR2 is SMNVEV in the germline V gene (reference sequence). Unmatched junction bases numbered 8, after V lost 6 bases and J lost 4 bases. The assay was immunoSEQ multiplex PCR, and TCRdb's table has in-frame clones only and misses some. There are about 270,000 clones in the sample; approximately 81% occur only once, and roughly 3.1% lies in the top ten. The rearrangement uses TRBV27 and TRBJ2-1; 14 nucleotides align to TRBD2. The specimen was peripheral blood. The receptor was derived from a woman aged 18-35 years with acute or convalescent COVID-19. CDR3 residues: CASSRLAGGPPYNEQFF. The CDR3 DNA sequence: TGTGCCAGCAGCAGACTAGCGGGAGGGCCCCCATACAATGAGCAGTTCTTC.